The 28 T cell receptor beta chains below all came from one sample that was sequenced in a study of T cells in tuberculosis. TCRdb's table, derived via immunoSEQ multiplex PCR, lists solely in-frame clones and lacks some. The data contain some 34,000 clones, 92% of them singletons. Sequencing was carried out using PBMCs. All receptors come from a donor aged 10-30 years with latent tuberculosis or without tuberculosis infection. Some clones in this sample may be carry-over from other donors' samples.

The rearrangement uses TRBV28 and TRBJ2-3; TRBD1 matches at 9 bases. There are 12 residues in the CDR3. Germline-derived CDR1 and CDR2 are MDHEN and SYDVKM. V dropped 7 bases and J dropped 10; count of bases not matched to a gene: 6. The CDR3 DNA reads TGTGCCAGCAACGTAAGACAGGGGGCGCAGTATTTT. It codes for CASNVRQGAQYF.

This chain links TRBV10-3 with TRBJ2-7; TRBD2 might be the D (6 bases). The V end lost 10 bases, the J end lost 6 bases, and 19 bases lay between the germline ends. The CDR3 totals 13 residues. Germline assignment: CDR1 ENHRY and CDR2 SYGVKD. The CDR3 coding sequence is TGTGCCACCGCGGGCGCCCAGGGAGGCGAGCAGTACTTC. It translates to CATAGAQGGEQYF.

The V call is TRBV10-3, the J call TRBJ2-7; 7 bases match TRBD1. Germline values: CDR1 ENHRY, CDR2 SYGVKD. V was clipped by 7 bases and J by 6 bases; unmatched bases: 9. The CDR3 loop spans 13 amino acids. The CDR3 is CAINDREIGEQYF. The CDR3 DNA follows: TGTGCCATCAACGACAGGGAGATCGGCGAGCAGTACTTC.

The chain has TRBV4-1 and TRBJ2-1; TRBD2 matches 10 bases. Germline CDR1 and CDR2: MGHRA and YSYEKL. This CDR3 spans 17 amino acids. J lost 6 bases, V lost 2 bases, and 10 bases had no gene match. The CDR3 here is CASSQIFSGRKVNEQFF. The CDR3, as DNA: TGCGCCAGCAGCCAAATATTTAGCGGGAGGAAAGTCAATGAGCAGTTCTTC.

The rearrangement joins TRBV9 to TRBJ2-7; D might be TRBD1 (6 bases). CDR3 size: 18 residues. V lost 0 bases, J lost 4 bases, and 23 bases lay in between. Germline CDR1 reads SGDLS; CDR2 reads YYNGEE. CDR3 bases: TGTGCCAGCAGCGTAGGGACCCCAGGGGCAGTTAAGAGTTACGAGCAGTACTTC. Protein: CASSVGTPGAVKSYEQYF.

The CDR3 region is CASSPRDSGRNTGELFF. Written as DNA, the CDR3 is TGTGCCAGCAGCCCGAGAGATAGCGGGAGGAACACCGGGGAGCTGTTTTTT. The chain has TRBV11-3 and TRBJ2-2; 9 bases are a match to TRBD2. V gave up 5 bases and J gave up 1 base; unmatched junction bases: 8. Germline loops: CDR1 SGHNT, CDR2 YENEEA. The CDR3 length is 17 residues.

The CDR3 DNA reads as TGTGCCAGCAGTGAAGCGAATATCGGGACAGGGGGCACTGAAGCTTTCTTT. It translates to CASSEANIGTGGTEAFF. V gene TRBV6-1 combines with J gene TRBJ1-1; 11 bases align to TRBD1. The V and J ends lost 0 bases and 4 bases, in that order; junction bases with no gene match: 7. Germline V gene lookup returns CDR1 MNHNS and CDR2 SASEGT. The CDR3 totals 17 residues.

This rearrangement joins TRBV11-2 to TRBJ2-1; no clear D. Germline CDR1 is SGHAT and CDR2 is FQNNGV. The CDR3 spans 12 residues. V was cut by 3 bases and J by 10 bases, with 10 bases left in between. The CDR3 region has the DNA TGTGCCAGCAGCTTCGCGTCTCCGGAGCAGTTCTTC. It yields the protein CASSFASPEQFF.

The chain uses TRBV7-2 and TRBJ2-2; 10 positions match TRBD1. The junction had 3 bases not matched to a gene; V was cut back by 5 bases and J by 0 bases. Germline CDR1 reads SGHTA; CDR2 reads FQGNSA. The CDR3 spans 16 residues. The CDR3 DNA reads TGTGCCAGCAGCCCGACAGGGGGCACGAACACCGGGGAGCTGTTTTTT. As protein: CASSPTGGTNTGELFF.

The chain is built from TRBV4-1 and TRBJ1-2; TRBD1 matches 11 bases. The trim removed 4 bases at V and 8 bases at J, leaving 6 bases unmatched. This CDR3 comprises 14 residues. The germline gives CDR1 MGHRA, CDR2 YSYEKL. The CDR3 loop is CASSRPGQGDGYTF. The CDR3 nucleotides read TGCGCCAGCAGCCGACCGGGACAGGGGGACGGCTACACCTTC.

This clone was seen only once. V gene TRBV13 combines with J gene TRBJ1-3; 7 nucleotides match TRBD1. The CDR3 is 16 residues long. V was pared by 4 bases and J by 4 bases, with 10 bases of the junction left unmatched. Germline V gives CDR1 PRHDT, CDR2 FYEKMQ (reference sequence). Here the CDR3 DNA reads TGTGCCAGCAGCTCGACAGGGCCCCTACTCGGAAACACCATATATTTT. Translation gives CASSSTGPLLGNTIYF.

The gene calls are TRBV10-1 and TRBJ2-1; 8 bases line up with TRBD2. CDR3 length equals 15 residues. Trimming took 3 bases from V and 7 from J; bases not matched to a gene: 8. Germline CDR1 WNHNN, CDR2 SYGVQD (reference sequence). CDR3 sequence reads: CASSDRAGELNEQFF. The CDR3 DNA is TGCGCCAGCAGTGACCGAGCGGGAGAACTAAATGAGCAGTTCTTC.

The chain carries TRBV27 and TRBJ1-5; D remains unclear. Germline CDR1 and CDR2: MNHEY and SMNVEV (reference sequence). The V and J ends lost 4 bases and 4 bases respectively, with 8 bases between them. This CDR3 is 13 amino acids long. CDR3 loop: CASSWTTNQPQHF. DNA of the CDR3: TGTGCCAGCAGTTGGACTACGAATCAGCCCCAGCATTTT.

Written as DNA, the CDR3 is TGTGCCAGCAGGACTAGCGGGATCTCCTACGAGCAGTACTTC. Translation: CASRTSGISYEQYF. The genes are TRBV2 and TRBJ2-7; the match to TRBD2 covers 11 bases. The CDR3 sequence is 14 residues long. The V and J ends lost 6 bases and 0 bases, in that order; junction bases with no gene match: 1. CDR1 and CDR2 (germline): SNHLY, FYNNEI.

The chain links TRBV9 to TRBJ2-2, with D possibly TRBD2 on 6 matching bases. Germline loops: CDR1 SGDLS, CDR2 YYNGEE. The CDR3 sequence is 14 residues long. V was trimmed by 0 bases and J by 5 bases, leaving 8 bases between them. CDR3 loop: CASSVVGGTGELFF. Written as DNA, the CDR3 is TGTGCCAGCAGCGTAGTCGGAGGGACCGGGGAGCTGTTTTTT.

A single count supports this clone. The CDR3 DNA sequence: TGCGCCAGCAGCATAACAACCGACAGGGTAGGCGGCTACACCTTC. This translates into CASSITTDRVGGYTF. This chain links TRBV5-1 with TRBJ1-2; 7 bases line up with TRBD1. V shed 4 bases, J shed 8 bases, and the junction held 14 bases outside the gene matches. The CDR3 contains 15 residues. Germline values: CDR1 SGHRS, CDR2 YFSETQ.

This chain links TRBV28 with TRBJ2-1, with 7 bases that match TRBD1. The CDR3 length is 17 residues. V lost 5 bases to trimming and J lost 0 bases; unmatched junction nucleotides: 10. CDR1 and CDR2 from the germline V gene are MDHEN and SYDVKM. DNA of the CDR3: TGTGCCAGCAGTGCAGATACCGGGACAGTCTCCTACAATGAGCAGTTCTTC. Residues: CASSADTGTVSYNEQFF.

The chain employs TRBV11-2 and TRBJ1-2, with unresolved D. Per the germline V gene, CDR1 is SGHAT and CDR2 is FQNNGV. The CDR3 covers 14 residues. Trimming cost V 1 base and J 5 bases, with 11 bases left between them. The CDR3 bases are TGTGCCAGCAGCTTAGGAGGGCCCCGTTATGGCTACACCTTC. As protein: CASSLGGPRYGYTF. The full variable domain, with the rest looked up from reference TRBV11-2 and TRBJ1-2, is EAGVAQSPRYKIIEKRQSVAFWCNPISGHATLYWYQQILGQGPKLLIQFQNNGVVDDSQLPKDRFSAERLKGVDSTLKIQPAKLEDSAVYLCASSLGGPRYGYTFGSGTRLTVV.

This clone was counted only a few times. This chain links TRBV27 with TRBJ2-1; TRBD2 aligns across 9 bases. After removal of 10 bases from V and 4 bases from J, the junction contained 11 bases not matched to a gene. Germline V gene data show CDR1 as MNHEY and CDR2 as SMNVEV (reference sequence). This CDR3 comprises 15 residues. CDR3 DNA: TGTGCCACCCAGCCGACTAGCGGAATTTACAATGAGCAGTTCTTC. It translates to CATQPTSGIYNEQFF.

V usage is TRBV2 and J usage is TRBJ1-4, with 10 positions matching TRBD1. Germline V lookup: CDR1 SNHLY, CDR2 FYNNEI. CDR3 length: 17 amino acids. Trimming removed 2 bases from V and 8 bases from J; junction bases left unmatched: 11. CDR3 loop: CASSERQGAILTEKLFF. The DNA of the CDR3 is TGTGCCAGCAGTGAAAGACAGGGGGCCATTCTAACGGAAAAACTGTTTTTT. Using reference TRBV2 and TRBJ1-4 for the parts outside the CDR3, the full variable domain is EPEVTQTPSHQVTQMGQEVILRCVPISNHLYFYWYRQILGQKVEFLVSFYNNEISEKSEIFDDQFSVERPDGSNFTLKIRSTKLEDSAMYFCASSERQGAILTEKLFFGSGTQLSVL.

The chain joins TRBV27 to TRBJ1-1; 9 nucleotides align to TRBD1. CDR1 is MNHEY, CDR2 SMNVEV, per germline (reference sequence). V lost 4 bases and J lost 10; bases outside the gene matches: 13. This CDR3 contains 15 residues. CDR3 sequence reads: CASSSTNPGQGVAFF. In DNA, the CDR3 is TGTGCCAGCAGTTCGACGAATCCGGGACAGGGCGTAGCTTTCTTT.

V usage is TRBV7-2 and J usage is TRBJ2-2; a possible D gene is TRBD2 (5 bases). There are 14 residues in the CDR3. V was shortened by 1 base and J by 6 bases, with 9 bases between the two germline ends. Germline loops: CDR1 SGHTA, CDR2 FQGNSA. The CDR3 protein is CASSLVLAPGELFF. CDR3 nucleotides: TGTGCCAGCAGCTTAGTTTTAGCGCCCGGGGAGCTGTTTTTT.

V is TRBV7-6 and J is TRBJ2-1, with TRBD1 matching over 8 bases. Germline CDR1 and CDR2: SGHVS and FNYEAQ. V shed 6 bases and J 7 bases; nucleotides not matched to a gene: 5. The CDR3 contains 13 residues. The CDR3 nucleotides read TGTGCCAGCAGGCCTACAGGGGGGAATGAGCAGTTCTTC. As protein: CASRPTGGNEQFF.

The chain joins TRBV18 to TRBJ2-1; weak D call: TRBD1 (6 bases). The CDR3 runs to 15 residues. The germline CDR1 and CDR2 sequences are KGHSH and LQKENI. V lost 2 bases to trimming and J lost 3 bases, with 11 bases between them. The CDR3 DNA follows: TGTGCCAGCTCACCAGCACTAGGGGGCTACAATGAGCAGTTCTTC. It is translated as CASSPALGGYNEQFF.

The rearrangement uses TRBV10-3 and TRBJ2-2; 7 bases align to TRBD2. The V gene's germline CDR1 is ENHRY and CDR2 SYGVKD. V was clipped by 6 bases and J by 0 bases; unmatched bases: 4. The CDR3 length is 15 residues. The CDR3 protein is CAIRPAGTNTGELFF. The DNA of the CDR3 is TGTGCCATCAGGCCAGCGGGGACGAACACCGGGGAGCTGTTTTTT.

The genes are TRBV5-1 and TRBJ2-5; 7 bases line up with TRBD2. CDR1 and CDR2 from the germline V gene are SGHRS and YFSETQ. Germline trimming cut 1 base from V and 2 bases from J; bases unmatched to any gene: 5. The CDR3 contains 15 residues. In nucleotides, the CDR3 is TGCGCCAGCAGCTTGCCTAGCGGAATTCAAGAGACCCAGTACTTC. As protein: CASSLPSGIQETQYF. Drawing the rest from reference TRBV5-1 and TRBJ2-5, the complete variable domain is KAGVTQTPRYLIKTRGQQVTLSCSPISGHRSVSWYQQTPGQGLQFLFEYFSETQRNKGNFPGRFSGRQFSNSRSEMNVSTLELGDSALYLCASSLPSGIQETQYFGPGTRLLVL.

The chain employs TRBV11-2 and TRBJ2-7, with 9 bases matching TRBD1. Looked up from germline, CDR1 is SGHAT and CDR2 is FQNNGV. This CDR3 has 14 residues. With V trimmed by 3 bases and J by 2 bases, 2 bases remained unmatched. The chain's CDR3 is CASSFGTGPYEQYF. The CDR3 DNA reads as TGTGCCAGCAGCTTCGGGACAGGGCCCTACGAGCAGTACTTC.

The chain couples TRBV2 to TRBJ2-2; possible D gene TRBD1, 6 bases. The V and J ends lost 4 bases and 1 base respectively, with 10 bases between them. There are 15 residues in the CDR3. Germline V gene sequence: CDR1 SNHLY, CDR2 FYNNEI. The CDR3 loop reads CASSVQGQNTGELFF. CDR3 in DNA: TGTGCCAGCAGTGTACAGGGCCAGAACACCGGGGAGCTGTTTTTT.